This record concerns one T cell receptor (beta chain) sequence. Germline CDR1 reads SSHAT; CDR2 reads FNYEAQ (reference sequence). J was trimmed by 5 bases and V by 1 base; bases with no gene match: 9. This CDR3 spans 16 amino acids. Only in-frame clones appear in the TCRdb table, and some are missing; sequencing was by immunoSEQ multiplex PCR. The table has about 100,000 clones, 90% seen once. This entry comes from a study of T cell changes during pregnancy in multiple sclerosis. Material: peripheral blood, obtained in the second trimester of pregnancy. The TCR originated in a female donor in good health, enrolled as a control in a pregnancy study. The chain combines TRBV7-7 with TRBJ2-5; TRBD1 aligns across 8 bases. CDR3 bases: TGTGCCAGCAGCTTAGTTCCAGGGGGCGTATGGGAGACCCAGTACTTC. Translated: CASSLVPGGVWETQYF.